Listed below are T cell receptor beta chains from one sample, sequenced in a study of a mutant IDH1 vaccine in newly diagnosed glioma. These receptors are not linked to any known antigen. TCRdb's copy holds only in-frame clones and misses some; the assay was immunoSEQ multiplex PCR. The sample yields about 72,000 clones, approximately 84% seen once. This specimen consisted of PBMCs, obtained from a glioma patient whose treatment included an IDH1 peptide vaccine. The receptor source for this set is a man younger than 30 with glioma. The CDR3 runs from the conserved cysteine through the conserved F or W. Fields, in order: V gene, J gene, CDR3 length, clone size, D gene, CDR3 protein, CDR3 DNA. The D gene is left open where the match is weak. Clone size, where shown, is once, few, many, or a class for clones that have expanded.

TRBV29-1	TRBJ2-1	15	.	TRBD2	CSAASGRDSYNEQFF	TGCAGCGCAGCTAGCGGGAGGGACTCCTACAATGAGCAGTTCTTC
TRBV7-2	TRBJ1-2	14	.	.	CASSWTDINYGYTF	TGTGCCAGCAGCTGGACCGACATTAACTATGGCTACACCTTC
TRBV5-5	TRBJ1-1	14	.	.	CASSLVSGAGEAFF	TGTGCCAGCAGCTTGGTGTCGGGAGCGGGTGAAGCTTTCTTT
TRBV5-1	TRBJ2-5	15	.	.	CASINHGVQGETQYF	TGCGCCAGCATCAATCATGGGGTCCAGGGGGAGACCCAGTACTTC
TRBV19	TRBJ2-3	14	.	.	CASSILRDSDTQYF	TGTGCCAGTAGTATCCTCCGGGATTCAGATACGCAGTATTTT
TRBV4-2	TRBJ2-3	15	once	.	CASSSRDITADTQYF	TGTGCCAGCAGCTCCCGGGACATCACGGCAGATACGCAGTATTTT
TRBV27	TRBJ2-3	13	.	.	CASSHRVGDTQYF	TGTGCCAGTTCTCACAGGGTAGGAGATACGCAGTATTTT
TRBV6-5	TRBJ2-7	12	.	.	CASSRDTYEQYF	TGTGCCAGCAGCCGCGACACCTACGAGCAGTACTTC
TRBV18	TRBJ2-7	16	.	.	CASSPPGPRPTYEQYF	TGTGCCAGCTCACCCCCGGGACCTCGACCTACCTACGAGCAGTACTTC
TRBV12-5	TRBJ2-3	12	.	.	CASARRGDTQYF	TGTGCTAGTGCCCGGAGGGGAGATACGCAGTATTTT
TRBV7-2	TRBJ2-6	19	.	TRBD1	CASGRGNPRIFSGANVLTF	TGTGCCAGCGGCAGGGGGAACCCCCGCATTTTCTCTGGGGCCAACGTCCTGACTTTC
TRBV2	TRBJ1-5	12	.	.	CASDRGGQPQHF	TGTGCCAGCGATAGGGGAGGTCAGCCCCAGCATTTT
TRBV5-1	TRBJ2-1	14	once	.	CASRPGPKGPEQFF	TGCGCCAGCAGACCGGGTCCCAAGGGTCCCGAGCAGTTCTTC